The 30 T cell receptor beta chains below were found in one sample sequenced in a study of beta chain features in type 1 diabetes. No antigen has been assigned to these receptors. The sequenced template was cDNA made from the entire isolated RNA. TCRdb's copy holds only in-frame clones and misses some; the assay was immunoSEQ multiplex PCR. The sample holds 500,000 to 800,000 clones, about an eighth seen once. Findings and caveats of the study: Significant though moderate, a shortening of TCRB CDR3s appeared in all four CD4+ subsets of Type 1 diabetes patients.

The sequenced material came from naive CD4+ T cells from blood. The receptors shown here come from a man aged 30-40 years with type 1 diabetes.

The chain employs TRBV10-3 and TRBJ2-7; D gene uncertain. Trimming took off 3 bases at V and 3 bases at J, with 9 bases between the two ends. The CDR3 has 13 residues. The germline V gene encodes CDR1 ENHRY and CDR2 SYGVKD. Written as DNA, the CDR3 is TGTGCCATCAGTGATGTCGGATTCTACGAGCAGTACTTC. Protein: CAISDVGFYEQYF.

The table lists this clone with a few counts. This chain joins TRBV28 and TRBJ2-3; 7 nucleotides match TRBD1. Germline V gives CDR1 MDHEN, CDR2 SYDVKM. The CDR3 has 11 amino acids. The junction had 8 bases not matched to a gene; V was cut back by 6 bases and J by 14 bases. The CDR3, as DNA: TGTGCCAGCAGCTTCACAGGGGTCACGTATTTT. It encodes CASSFTGVTYF.

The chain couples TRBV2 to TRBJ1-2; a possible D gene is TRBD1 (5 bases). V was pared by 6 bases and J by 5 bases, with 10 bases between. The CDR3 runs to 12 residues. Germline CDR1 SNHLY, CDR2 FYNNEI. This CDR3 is CASRDNLYGYTF. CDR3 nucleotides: TGTGCCAGCAGGGACAACCTTTATGGCTACACCTTC.

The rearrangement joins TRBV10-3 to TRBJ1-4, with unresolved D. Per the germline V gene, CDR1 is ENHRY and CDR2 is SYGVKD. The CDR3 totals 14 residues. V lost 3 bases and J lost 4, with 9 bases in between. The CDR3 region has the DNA TGTGCCATCAGTGATCAGACCGGTAATGAAAAACTGTTTTTT. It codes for CAISDQTGNEKLFF.

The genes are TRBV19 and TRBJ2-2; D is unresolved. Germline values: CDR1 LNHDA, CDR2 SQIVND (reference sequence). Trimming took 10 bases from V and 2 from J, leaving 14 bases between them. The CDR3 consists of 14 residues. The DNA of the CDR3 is TGTGCCACCATGGCTGGCAGTAACACCGGGGAGCTGTTTTTT. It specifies CATMAGSNTGELFF.

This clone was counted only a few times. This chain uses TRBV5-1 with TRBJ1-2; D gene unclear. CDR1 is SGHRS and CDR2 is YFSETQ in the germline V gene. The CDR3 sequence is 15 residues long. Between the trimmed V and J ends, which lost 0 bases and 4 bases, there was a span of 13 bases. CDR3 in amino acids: CASSLESSGGYGYTF. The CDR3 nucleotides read TGCGCCAGCAGCTTGGAGTCAAGCGGAGGCTATGGCTACACCTTC.

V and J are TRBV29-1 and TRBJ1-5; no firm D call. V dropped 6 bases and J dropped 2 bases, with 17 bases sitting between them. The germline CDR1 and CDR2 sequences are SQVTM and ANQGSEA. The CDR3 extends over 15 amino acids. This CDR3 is CSVAEGPRGNQPQHF. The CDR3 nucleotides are TGCAGCGTGGCAGAGGGCCCCCGAGGCAATCAGCCCCAGCATTTT. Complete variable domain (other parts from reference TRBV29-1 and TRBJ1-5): SAVISQKPSRDICQRGTSLTIQCQVDSQVTMMFWYRQQPGQSLTLIATANQGSEATYESGFVIDKFPISRPNLTFSTLTVSNMSPEDSSIYLCSVAEGPRGNQPQHFGDGTRLSIL.

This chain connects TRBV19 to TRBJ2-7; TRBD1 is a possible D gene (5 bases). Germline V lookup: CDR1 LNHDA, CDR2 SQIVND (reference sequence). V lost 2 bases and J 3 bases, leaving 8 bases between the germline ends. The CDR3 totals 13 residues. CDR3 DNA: TGTGCCAGTAGTATAAGCAGGGTCTACGAGCAGTACTTC. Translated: CASSISRVYEQYF. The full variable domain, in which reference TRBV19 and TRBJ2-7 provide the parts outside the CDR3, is DGGITQSPKYLFRKEGQNVTLSCEQNLNHDAMYWYRQDPGQGLRLIYYSQIVNDFQKGDIAEGYSVSREKKESFPLTVTSAQKNPTAFYLCASSISRVYEQYFGPGTRLTVT.

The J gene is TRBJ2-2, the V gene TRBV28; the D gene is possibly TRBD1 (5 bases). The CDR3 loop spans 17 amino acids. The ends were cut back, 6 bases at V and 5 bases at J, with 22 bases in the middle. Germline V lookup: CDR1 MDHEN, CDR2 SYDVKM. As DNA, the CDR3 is TGTGCCAGCAGAGGGGAACACGACCAGGGCCCAACCGGGGAGCTGTTTTTT. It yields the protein CASRGEHDQGPTGELFF. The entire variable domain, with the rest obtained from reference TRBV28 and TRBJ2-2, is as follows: DVKVTQSSRYLVKRTGEKVFLECVQDMDHENMFWYRQDPGLGLRLIYFSYDVKMKEKGDIPEGYSVSREKKERFSLILESASTNQTSMYLCASRGEHDQGPTGELFFGEGSRLTVL.

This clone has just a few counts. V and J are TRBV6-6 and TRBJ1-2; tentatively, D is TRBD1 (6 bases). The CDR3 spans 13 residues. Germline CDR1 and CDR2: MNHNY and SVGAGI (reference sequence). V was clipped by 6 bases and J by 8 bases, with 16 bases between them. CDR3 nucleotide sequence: TGTGCCAGCAGCCCCCTAGGGGGAGAGGGCTACACCTTC. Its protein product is CASSPLGGEGYTF.

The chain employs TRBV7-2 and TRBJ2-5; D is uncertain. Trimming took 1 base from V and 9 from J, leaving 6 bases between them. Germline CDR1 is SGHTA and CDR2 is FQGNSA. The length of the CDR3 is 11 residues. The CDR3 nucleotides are TGTGCCAGCAGCTTAGTATGGGCCCAGTACTTC. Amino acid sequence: CASSLVWAQYF.

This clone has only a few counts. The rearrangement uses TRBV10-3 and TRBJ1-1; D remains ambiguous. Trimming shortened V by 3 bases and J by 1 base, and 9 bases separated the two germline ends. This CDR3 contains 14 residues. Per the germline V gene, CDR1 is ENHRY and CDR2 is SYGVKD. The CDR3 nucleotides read TGTGCCATCAGTGAAGGCCGGGGGAACACTGAAGCTTTCTTT. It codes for CAISEGRGNTEAFF.

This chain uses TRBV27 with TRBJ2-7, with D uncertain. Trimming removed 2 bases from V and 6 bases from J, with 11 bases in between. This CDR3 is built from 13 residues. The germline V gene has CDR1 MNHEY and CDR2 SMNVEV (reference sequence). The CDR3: CASSLMGNGEQYF. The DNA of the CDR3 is TGTGCCAGCAGTTTAATGGGGAATGGCGAGCAGTACTTC.

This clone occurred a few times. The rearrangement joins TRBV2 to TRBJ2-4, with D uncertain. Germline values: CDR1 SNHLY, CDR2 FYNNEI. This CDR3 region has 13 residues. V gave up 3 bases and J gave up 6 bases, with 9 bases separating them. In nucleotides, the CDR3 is TGTGCCAGCAGTGACAACGACGGAAACATTCAGTACTTC. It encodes CASSDNDGNIQYF.

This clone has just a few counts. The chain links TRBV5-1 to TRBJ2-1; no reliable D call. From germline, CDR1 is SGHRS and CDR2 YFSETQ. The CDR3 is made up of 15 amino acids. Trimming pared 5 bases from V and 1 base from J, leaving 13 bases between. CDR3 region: CASRPDWRSYNEQFF. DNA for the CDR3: TGCGCCAGCAGACCTGACTGGCGATCCTACAATGAGCAGTTCTTC.

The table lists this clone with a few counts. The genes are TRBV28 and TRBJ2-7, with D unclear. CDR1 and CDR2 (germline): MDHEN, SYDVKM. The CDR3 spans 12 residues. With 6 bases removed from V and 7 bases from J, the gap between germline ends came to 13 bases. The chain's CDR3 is CASSPVRREQYF. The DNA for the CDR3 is TGTGCCAGCAGCCCAGTCCGACGAGAGCAGTACTTC.

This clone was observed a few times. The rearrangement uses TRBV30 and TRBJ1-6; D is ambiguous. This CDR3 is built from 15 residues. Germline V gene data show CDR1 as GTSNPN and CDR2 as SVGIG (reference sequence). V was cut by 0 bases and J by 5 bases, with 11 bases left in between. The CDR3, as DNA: TGTGCCTGGAGTGTACAGAATATTCATAATTCACCCCTCCACTTT. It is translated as CAWSVQNIHNSPLHF. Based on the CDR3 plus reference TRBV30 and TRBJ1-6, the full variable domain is SQTIHQWPATLVQPVGSPLSLECTVEGTSNPNLYWYRQAAGRGLQLLFYSVGIGQISSEVPQNLSASRPQDRQFILSSKKLLLSDSGFYLCAWSVQNIHNSPLHFGNGTRLTVT.

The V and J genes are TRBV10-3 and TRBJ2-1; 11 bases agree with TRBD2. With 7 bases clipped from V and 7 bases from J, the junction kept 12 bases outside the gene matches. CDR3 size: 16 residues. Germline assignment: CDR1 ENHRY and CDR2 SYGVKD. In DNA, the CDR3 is TGTGCCATCACCGACCCCTTGGCTAGCGGGGGGAATGAGCAGTTCTTC. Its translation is CAITDPLASGGNEQFF.

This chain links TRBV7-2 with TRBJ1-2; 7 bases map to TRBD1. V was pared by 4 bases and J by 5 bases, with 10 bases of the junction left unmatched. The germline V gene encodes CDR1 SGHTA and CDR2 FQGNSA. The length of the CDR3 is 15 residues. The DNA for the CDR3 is TGTGCCAGCAGCTCCGGGACAGCAGATTTTTATGGCTACACCTTC. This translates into CASSSGTADFYGYTF.

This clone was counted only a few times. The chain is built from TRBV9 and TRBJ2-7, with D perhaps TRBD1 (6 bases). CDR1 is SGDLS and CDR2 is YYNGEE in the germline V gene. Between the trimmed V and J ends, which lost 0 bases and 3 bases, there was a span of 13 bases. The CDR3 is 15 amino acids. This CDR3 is CASSVGVQGLYEQYF. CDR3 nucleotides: TGTGCCAGCAGCGTAGGGGTACAGGGTCTCTACGAGCAGTACTTC.

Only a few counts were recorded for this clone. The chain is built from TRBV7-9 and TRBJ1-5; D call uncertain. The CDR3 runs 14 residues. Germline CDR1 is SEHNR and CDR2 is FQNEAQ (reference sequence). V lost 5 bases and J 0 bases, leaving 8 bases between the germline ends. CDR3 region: CASSPYNSNQPQHF. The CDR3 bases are TGTGCCAGCAGCCCCTACAATAGCAATCAGCCCCAGCATTTT.

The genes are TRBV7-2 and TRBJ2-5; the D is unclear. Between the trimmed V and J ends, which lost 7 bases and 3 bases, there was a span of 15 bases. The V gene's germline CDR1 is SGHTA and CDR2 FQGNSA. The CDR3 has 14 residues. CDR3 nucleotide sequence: TGTGCCAGCACCCAGATTGCGTGGAAAGAGACCCAGTACTTC. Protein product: CASTQIAWKETQYF.

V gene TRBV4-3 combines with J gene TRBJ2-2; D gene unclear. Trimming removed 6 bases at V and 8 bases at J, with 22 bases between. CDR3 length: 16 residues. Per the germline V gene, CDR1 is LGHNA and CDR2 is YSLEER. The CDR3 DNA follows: TGCGCCAGCAGTCCAGCCGGAAGTGCGGTGGTAGGGGAGCTGTTTTTT. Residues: CASSPAGSAVVGELFF.

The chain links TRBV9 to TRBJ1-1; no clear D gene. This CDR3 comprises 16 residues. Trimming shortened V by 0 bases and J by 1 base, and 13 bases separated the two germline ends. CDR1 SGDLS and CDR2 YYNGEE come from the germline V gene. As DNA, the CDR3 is TGTGCCAGCAGCGTAGTAGGGCTGGGTGAGAACACTGAAGCTTTCTTT. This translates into CASSVVGLGENTEAFF.

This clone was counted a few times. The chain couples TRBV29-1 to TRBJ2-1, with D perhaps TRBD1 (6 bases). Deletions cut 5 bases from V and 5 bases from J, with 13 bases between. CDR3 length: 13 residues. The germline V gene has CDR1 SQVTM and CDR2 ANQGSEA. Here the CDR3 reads CSVRGHPHNEQFF. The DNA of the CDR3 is TGCAGCGTTAGGGGACACCCCCACAATGAGCAGTTCTTC.

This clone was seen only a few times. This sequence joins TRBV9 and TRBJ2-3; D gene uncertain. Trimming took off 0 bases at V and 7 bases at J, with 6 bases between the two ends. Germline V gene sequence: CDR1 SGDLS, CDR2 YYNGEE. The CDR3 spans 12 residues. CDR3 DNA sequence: TGTGCCAGCAGCGTAGGGCAACATACGCAGTATTTT. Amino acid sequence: CASSVGQHTQYF.

CDR3 nucleotide sequence: TGTGCCAGCAGTCGACCGGACATCGGGGAGTATGGCTACACCTTC. It encodes CASSRPDIGEYGYTF. V gene TRBV25-1 combines with J gene TRBJ1-2, with a possible D match to TRBD1 (5 bases). The CDR3 is 15 residues long. Germline CDR1 and CDR2: MGHDK and SYGVNS. V lost 5 bases and J lost 5, with 18 bases in between.

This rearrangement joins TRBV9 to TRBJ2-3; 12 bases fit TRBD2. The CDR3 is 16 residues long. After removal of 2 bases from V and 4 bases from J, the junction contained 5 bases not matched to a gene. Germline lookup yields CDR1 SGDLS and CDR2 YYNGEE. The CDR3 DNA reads TGTGCCAGCAGCGTGACTAGCGGGGGCCAACCAGATACGCAGTATTTT. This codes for CASSVTSGGQPDTQYF.

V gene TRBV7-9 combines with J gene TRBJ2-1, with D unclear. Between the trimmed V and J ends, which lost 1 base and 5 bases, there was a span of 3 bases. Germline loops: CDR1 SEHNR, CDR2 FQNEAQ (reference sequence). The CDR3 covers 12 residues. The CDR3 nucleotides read TGTGCCAGCAGCTTAGAACACAATGAGCAGTTCTTC. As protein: CASSLEHNEQFF.

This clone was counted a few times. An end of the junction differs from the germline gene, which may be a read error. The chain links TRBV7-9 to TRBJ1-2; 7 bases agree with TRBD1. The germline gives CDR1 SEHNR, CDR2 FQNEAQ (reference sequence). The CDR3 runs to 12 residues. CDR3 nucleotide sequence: TGTGCCAGCAGCTTAGAAGTCACAGGGGCCTCCTTC. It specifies CASSLEVTGASF.